Following are 32 T cell receptor beta chains from one sample sequenced in a study of OX40 agonist ivuxolimab in advanced cancers. This table comes from immunoSEQ multiplex PCR, and its TCRdb copy is limited to in-frame clones, with some not included. The sample consists of 94,000 or so clones, 84% of them appearing once. The sequencing here drew on CD4+ or CD8+ T cells sorted from blood, taken in a trial of the OX40 agonist ivuxolimab. The receptors were gathered from an adult with an advanced solid tumor such as melanoma, head and neck, liver or kidney cancer.

The genes are TRBV18 and TRBJ1-4, with D possibly TRBD1 on 5 matching bases. Between the trimmed V and J ends, which lost 3 bases and 3 bases, there was a span of 14 bases. This CDR3 is 16 amino acids long. Germline V gene sequence: CDR1 KGHSH, CDR2 LQKENI. The CDR3 sequence is CASSPFARGANEKLFF. DNA of the CDR3: TGTGCCAGCTCACCTTTCGCGAGGGGAGCTAATGAAAAACTGTTTTTT.

J is TRBJ1-2 and V is TRBV28; tentative D call: TRBD1 (6 bases). CDR3 size: 15 residues. V dropped 4 bases and J dropped 6 bases, with 18 bases sitting between them. Germline CDR1 MDHEN, CDR2 SYDVKM. The DNA of the CDR3 is TGTGCCAGCAGTTATGTTTCAGGGGATCAAGATGGCTACACCTTC. Translation: CASSYVSGDQDGYTF.

Of note for this clone: At the DNA level, this CDR3 is encoded by other sequences in the same sample as well. The chain carries TRBV9 and TRBJ2-7, with 7 bases that match TRBD2. After removal of 4 bases from V and 3 bases from J, the junction contained 19 bases not matched to a gene. CDR3 length equals 18 residues. Germline V CDR1 and CDR2: SGDLS, YYNGEE. CDR3 region: CASSPHAGGGSSIYEQYF. The CDR3, as DNA: TGTGCCAGCAGCCCCCACGCCGGGGGAGGGTCTAGTATCTACGAGCAGTACTTC. Looking up the rest from reference TRBV9 and TRBJ2-7 gives the full variable domain: DSGVTQTPKHLITATGQRVTLRCSPRSGDLSVYWYQQSLDQGLQFLIQYYNGEERAKGNILERFSAQQFPDLHSELNLSSLELGDSALYFCASSPHAGGGSSIYEQYFGPGTRLTVT.

This clone was observed a single time. This may arise from a read error, as a much more abundant clone is one base away. The rearrangement uses TRBV7-3 and TRBJ1-1; unclear D gene. The CDR3 is made up of 13 amino acids. V was pared by 2 bases and J by 1 base, with 5 bases between. CDR1 SGHTA and CDR2 FQGTGA come from the germline V gene. CDR3 loop: CASSLQENTEAFF. The CDR3 region has the DNA TGTGCCAGCAGCTTACAGGAGAACACTGAAGCTTTCTTT.

The CDR3 DNA follows: TGTGCCAGCAGGGAGGACAGCTCCTACGAGCAGTACGTC. Its translation: CASREDSSYEQYV. The chain has TRBV28 and TRBJ2-7; TRBD1 is a possible D gene (6 bases). Germline CDR1 reads MDHEN; CDR2 reads SYDVKM. This CDR3 has 13 amino acids. Trimming shortened V by 6 bases and J by 0 bases, and 9 bases separated the two germline ends.

The chain recombines TRBV6-1 with TRBJ2-1; D perhaps matches TRBD1 (6 bases). Per germline, CDR1 MNHNS and CDR2 SASEGT. This CDR3 comprises 15 residues. The V and J ends lost 7 bases and 0 bases respectively, with 13 bases between them. The CDR3 DNA is TGTGCCAGCAACAGGGCGGAAAGCTCCTACAATGAGCAGTTCTTC. Its translation is CASNRAESSYNEQFF.

This clone was counted only a few times. The V gene is TRBV10-3, the J gene TRBJ1-2; weak D call: TRBD1 (6 bases). Germline V gene sequence: CDR1 ENHRY, CDR2 SYGVKD. The CDR3 is 15 residues long. Trimming left V 0 bases short and J 6 bases short, with 14 bases between. This chain's CDR3 is CAISESWTDPNGYTF. The CDR3, as DNA: TGTGCCATCAGTGAGTCCTGGACAGACCCCAATGGCTACACCTTC.

This rearrangement joins TRBV5-6 to TRBJ2-1; the D call may be TRBD1 or TRBD2 (5 bases each). CDR1 is SGHDT, CDR2 YYEEEE, per germline. This CDR3 region has 14 residues. Trimming took 4 bases from V and 6 from J, leaving 14 bases between them. CDR3 region: CASSHRGLFNEQFF. For the CDR3, the DNA is TGTGCCAGCAGCCACCGGGGCCTGTTCAATGAGCAGTTCTTC.

V and J are TRBV4-3 and TRBJ1-2; 9 nucleotides align to TRBD1. The CDR3 sequence is 18 residues long. CDR1 is LGHNA and CDR2 is YSLEER in the germline V gene. The junction had 11 bases not matched to a gene; V was cut back by 3 bases and J by 0 bases. CDR3 in DNA: TGCGCCAGCAGCCACTTCCCCGGGACAGGGTCTTCTAACTATGGCTACACCTTC. It codes for CASSHFPGTGSSNYGYTF.

The gene calls are TRBV25-1 and TRBJ1-2, with a tentative D call TRBD1 (6 bases). Per the germline V gene, CDR1 is MGHDK and CDR2 is SYGVNS. The CDR3 has 14 residues. V was clipped by 3 bases and J by 3 bases, with 11 bases between them. CDR3 protein: CASSDLGQHYGYTF. CDR3 DNA: TGTGCCAGCAGTGACTTAGGACAGCACTATGGCTACACCTTC.

This sequence joins TRBV10-1 and TRBJ2-3, with TRBD2 as a possible D gene (5 bases). Germline V gene lookup returns CDR1 WNHNN and CDR2 SYGVQD (reference sequence). The CDR3 contains 11 residues. The ends were cut back, 4 bases at V and 6 bases at J, with 5 bases in the middle. The CDR3, as DNA: TGCGCCAGCAGTGGCGGGGATACGCAGTATTTT. Its translation is CASSGGDTQYF.

A few counts support this clone. V is TRBV18 and J is TRBJ1-1; the match to TRBD1 covers 9 bases. CDR1 KGHSH and CDR2 LQKENI come from the germline V gene. V trimming: 4 bases; J trimming: 3 bases; junction bases outside the gene matches: 3. The CDR3 loop spans 14 amino acids. In DNA, the CDR3 is TGTGCCAGCTCACTGGGACAGGGTGACACTGAAGCTTTCTTT. Protein: CASSLGQGDTEAFF.

The chain has TRBV5-1 and TRBJ1-4; D perhaps matches TRBD1 (5 bases). CDR3 length: 14 amino acids. The germline V gene encodes CDR1 SGHRS and CDR2 YFSETQ. The V end was cut by 0 bases, the J end by 6 bases, with 9 bases between. DNA for the CDR3: TGCGCCAGCAGCTTGGCCCTGACAGATGAAAAACTGTTTTTT. It specifies CASSLALTDEKLFF. Complete variable domain (other parts from reference TRBV5-1 and TRBJ1-4): KAGVTQTPRYLIKTRGQQVTLSCSPISGHRSVSWYQQTPGQGLQFLFEYFSETQRNKGNFPGRFSGRQFSNSRSEMNVSTLELGDSALYLCASSLALTDEKLFFGSGTQLSVL.

The V call is TRBV15, the J call TRBJ2-3; no clear D gene. V gave up 2 bases and J gave up 0 bases, with 6 bases separating them. The CDR3 extends over 14 amino acids. Germline lookup yields CDR1 LNHNV and CDR2 YYDKDF (reference sequence). CDR3 sequence: CATSRFPSTDTQYF. In nucleotides, the CDR3 is TGTGCCACCAGCAGATTTCCTAGCACAGATACGCAGTATTTT.

The rearrangement uses TRBV5-1 and TRBJ1-1, with 8 nucleotides matching TRBD1. The CDR3 is 15 amino acids. V gave up 3 bases and J gave up 0 bases; unmatched junction bases: 4. Per germline, CDR1 SGHRS and CDR2 YFSETQ. The DNA for the CDR3 is TGCGCCAGCAGCTATAACAGGGGGATGAACACTGAAGCTTTCTTT. It codes for CASSYNRGMNTEAFF.

The chain carries TRBV28 and TRBJ1-2; TRBD1 matches at 7 bases. This CDR3 spans 14 amino acids. V lost 3 bases, J lost 1 base, and 2 bases stayed unmatched. From germline, CDR1 is MDHEN and CDR2 SYDVKM. CDR3 protein: CASSLTGINYGYTF. The CDR3 DNA is TGTGCCAGCAGTTTGACAGGGATTAACTATGGCTACACCTTC.

The V gene is TRBV18, the J gene TRBJ1-2; 11 nucleotides match TRBD1. The CDR3 has 15 residues. Germline V lookup: CDR1 KGHSH, CDR2 LQKENI. V shed 2 bases, J shed 7 bases, and the junction held 6 bases outside the gene matches. CDR3 residues: CASSPFGQGASGYTF. As DNA, the CDR3 is TGTGCCAGCTCACCATTCGGACAGGGGGCATCTGGCTACACCTTC.

The chain combines TRBV5-1 with TRBJ2-1, with D perhaps TRBD1 (6 bases). Trimming cost V 0 bases and J 6 bases, with 13 bases left between them. The CDR3 extends over 15 amino acids. Per germline, CDR1 SGHRS and CDR2 YFSETQ. The CDR3 reads CASSLGQGSLNEQFF. The CDR3 DNA reads as TGCGCCAGCAGCTTGGGCCAGGGGTCCCTCAATGAGCAGTTCTTC.

The CDR3 spells CASSALEAGIYNEQFF. The CDR3 DNA follows: TGCGCCAGCAGCGCCCTCGAGGCGGGGATCTACAATGAGCAGTTCTTC. This chain connects TRBV5-1 to TRBJ2-1; D is possibly TRBD2 (6 bases). The CDR3 runs to 16 residues. Germline loops: CDR1 SGHRS, CDR2 YFSETQ. The V gene lost 4 bases and the J gene lost 3 bases, with 17 bases spanning the gap. Full variable domain (rest looked up from reference TRBV5-1 and TRBJ2-1): KAGVTQTPRYLIKTRGQQVTLSCSPISGHRSVSWYQQTPGQGLQFLFEYFSETQRNKGNFPGRFSGRQFSNSRSEMNVSTLELGDSALYLCASSALEAGIYNEQFFGPGTRLTVL.

The chain combines TRBV28 with TRBJ2-3, with D possibly matching TRBD2 (6 bases). Deletions cut 6 bases from V and 2 bases from J, with 21 bases between. From germline, CDR1 is MDHEN and CDR2 SYDVKM. The CDR3 runs 17 residues. CDR3 amino acids: CASSQGRGFGPTDTQYF. DNA for the CDR3: TGTGCCAGCAGCCAAGGGCGGGGCTTTGGACCCACAGATACGCAGTATTTT. The full variable domain, completed using reference TRBV28 and TRBJ2-3, is DVKVTQSSRYLVKRTGEKVFLECVQDMDHENMFWYRQDPGLGLRLIYFSYDVKMKEKGDIPEGYSVSREKKERFSLILESASTNQTSMYLCASSQGRGFGPTDTQYFGPGTRLTVL.

The table lists this clone with a count of one. V is TRBV20-1 and J is TRBJ2-7, with no clear D. This CDR3 region has 11 residues. The V end lost 2 bases, the J end lost 11 bases, and 13 bases lay between the germline ends. Germline CDR1 and CDR2: DFQATT and SNEGSKA (reference sequence). The CDR3 sequence: CSARRSGVEYV. The CDR3 DNA is TGCAGTGCTAGAAGGTCAGGAGTAGAGTACGTC.

The chain carries TRBV4-2 and TRBJ1-5; D not certain. With 3 bases removed from V and 2 bases from J, the gap between germline ends came to 11 bases. CDR3 size: 15 residues. CDR1 is LGHNA and CDR2 is YNFKEQ in the germline V gene. The CDR3 region is CASSHGGGGNQPQHF. The CDR3 nucleotides are TGTGCCAGCAGCCATGGTGGCGGGGGCAATCAGCCCCAGCATTTT.

The table lists this clone with a few counts. The chain uses TRBV19 and TRBJ1-5, with D perhaps matching TRBD1 (6 bases). Germline CDR1 reads LNHDA; CDR2 reads SQIVND (reference sequence). V lost 5 bases and J 4 bases, leaving 15 bases between the germline ends. The CDR3 is 15 residues long. CDR3 residues: CASSPTRGSNQPQHF. The CDR3 bases are TGTGCCAGTAGTCCCACGAGGGGGTCAAATCAGCCCCAGCATTTT. The full variable domain, rest sourced from reference TRBV19 and TRBJ1-5, is DGGITQSPKYLFRKEGQNVTLSCEQNLNHDAMYWYRQDPGQGLRLIYYSQIVNDFQKGDIAEGYSVSREKKESFPLTVTSAQKNPTAFYLCASSPTRGSNQPQHFGDGTRLSIL.

The chain links TRBV7-3 to TRBJ2-1, with D perhaps matching TRBD1 (6 bases). CDR3 length equals 13 residues. The V and J ends lost 5 bases and 4 bases respectively, with 9 bases between them. CDR1 SGHTA and CDR2 FQGTGA come from the germline V gene. The CDR3 nucleotides are TGTGCCAGCAGCACAGGACAGTACAATGAGCAGTTCTTC. As protein: CASSTGQYNEQFF.

Notes on this clone: Germline and junction disagree at one end, which may indicate a read error. V is TRBV19 and J is TRBJ2-2; TRBD1 aligns across 9 bases. CDR1 and CDR2 from the germline V gene are LNHDA and SQIVND (reference sequence). This CDR3 has 16 residues. CDR3 in amino acids: CASSTSGTGNPGELFF. CDR3 DNA: TGTGCCAGTAGTACGTCCGGGACAGGGAACCCCGGGGAGCTGTTTTTT.

V is TRBV7-2 and J is TRBJ1-1; 9 bases match TRBD1. The CDR3 consists of 13 residues. V gave up 4 bases and J gave up 5 bases; unmatched junction bases: 2. Germline CDR1 and CDR2: SGHTA and FQGNSA. In DNA form, the CDR3 reads TGTGCCAGCAGCTGGACAGGGGTTACTGAAGCTTTCTTT. Residues: CASSWTGVTEAFF.

This chain connects TRBV29-1 to TRBJ2-2; 8 nucleotides match TRBD1. Germline values: CDR1 SQVTM, CDR2 ANQGSEA. The CDR3 covers 14 residues. V shed 5 bases and J 3 bases; nucleotides not matched to a gene: 5. CDR3 in amino acids: CSVKPGQDTGELFF. Written as DNA, the CDR3 is TGCAGCGTTAAACCGGGACAGGACACCGGGGAGCTGTTTTTT.

The CDR3 DNA reads TGTGCCAGCAGGGGACAGGGTTTCAACGAGCAGTACGTC. Translating gives CASRGQGFNEQYV. The genes are TRBV11-2 and TRBJ2-7; TRBD1 matches at 9 bases. The V and J ends lost 6 bases and 5 bases, in that order; junction bases with no gene match: 5. There are 13 residues in the CDR3. Germline V gives CDR1 SGHAT, CDR2 FQNNGV.

J is TRBJ2-6 and V is TRBV18; D ambiguous. V was cut by 3 bases and J by 0 bases, with 6 bases left in between. CDR3 length: 15 residues. Germline V gene lookup returns CDR1 KGHSH and CDR2 LQKENI. CDR3 coding DNA: TGTGCCAGCTCACCTCTCAGCTCTGGGGCCAACGTCCTGACTTTC. It is translated as CASSPLSSGANVLTF.

This clone was seen just once. The gene calls are TRBV19 and TRBJ2-2; 7 positions agree with TRBD1. Germline trimming cut 5 bases from V and 1 base from J; bases unmatched to any gene: 4. The CDR3 sequence is 15 residues long. Germline V gives CDR1 LNHDA, CDR2 SQIVND (reference sequence). CDR3 sequence reads: CASSDRAGNTGELFF. CDR3 nucleotide sequence: TGTGCCAGTAGTGACAGGGCGGGGAACACCGGGGAGCTGTTTTTT.

This chain's CDR3 is CSVEMSQETQYF. Here the CDR3 DNA reads TGCAGCGTTGAAATGTCACAAGAGACCCAGTACTTC. The chain is built from TRBV29-1 and TRBJ2-5, with D unresolved. The germline V and J ends were trimmed by 2 bases and 2 bases, with 6 bases remaining between them. The CDR3 spans 12 residues. Germline CDR1 reads SQVTM; CDR2 reads ANQGSEA.

V gene TRBV2 combines with J gene TRBJ2-3; the D gene is possibly TRBD2 (5 bases). Trimming took 4 bases from V and 2 from J, leaving 13 bases between them. The CDR3 runs to 15 residues. Germline CDR1 reads SNHLY; CDR2 reads FYNNEI. CDR3 in DNA: TGTGCCAGCAGTGTGGACTTCGGGATCACAGATACGCAGTATTTT. It yields the protein CASSVDFGITDTQYF.